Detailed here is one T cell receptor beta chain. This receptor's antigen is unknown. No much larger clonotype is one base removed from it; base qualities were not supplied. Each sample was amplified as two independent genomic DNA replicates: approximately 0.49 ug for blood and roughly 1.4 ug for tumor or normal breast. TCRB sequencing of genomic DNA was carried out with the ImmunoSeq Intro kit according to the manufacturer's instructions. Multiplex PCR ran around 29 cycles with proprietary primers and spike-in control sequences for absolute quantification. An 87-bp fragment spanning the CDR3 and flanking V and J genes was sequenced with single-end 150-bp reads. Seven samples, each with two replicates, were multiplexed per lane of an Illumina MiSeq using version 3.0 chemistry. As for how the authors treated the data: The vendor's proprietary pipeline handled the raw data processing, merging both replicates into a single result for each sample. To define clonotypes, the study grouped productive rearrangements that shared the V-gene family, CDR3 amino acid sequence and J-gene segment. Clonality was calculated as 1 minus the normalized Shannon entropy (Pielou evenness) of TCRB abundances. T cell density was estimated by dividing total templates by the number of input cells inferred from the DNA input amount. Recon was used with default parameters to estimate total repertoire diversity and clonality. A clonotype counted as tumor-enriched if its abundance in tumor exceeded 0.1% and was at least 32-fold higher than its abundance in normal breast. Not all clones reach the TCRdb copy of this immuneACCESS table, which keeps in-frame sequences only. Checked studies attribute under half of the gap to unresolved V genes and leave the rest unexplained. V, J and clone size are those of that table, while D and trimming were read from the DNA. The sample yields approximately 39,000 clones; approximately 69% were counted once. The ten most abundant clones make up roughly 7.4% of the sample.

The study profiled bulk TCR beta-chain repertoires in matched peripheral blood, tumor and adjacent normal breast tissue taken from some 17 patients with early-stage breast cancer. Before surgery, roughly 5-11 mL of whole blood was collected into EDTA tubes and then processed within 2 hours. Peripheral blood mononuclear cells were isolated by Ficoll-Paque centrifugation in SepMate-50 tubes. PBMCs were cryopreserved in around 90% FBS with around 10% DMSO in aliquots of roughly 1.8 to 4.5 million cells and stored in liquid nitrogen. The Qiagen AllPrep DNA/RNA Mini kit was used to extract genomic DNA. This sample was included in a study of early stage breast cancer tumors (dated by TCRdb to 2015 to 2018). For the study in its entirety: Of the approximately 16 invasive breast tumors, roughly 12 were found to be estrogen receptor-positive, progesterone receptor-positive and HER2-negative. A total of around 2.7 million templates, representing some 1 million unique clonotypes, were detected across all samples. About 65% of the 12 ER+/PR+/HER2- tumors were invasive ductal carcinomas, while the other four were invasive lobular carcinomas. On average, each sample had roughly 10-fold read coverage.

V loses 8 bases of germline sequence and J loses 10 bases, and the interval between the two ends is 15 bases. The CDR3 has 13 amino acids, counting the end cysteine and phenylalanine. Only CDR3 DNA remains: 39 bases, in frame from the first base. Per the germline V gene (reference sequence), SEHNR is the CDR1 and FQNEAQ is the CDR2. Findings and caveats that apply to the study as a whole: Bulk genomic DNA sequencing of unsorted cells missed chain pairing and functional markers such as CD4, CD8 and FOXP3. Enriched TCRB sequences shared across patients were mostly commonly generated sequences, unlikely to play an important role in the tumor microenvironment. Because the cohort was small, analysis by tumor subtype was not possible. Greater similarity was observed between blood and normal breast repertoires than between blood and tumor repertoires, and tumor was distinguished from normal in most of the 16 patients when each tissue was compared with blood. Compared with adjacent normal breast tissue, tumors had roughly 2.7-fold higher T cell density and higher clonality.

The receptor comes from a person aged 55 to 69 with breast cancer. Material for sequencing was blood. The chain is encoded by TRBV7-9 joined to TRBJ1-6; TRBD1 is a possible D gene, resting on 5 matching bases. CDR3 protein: CASRGTRTSPLHF. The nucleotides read TGTGCCAGCCGCGGGACGCGAACCTCACCCCTCCACTTT. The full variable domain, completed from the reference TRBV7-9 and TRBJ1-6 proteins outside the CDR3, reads DTGVSQNPRHKITKRGQNVTFRCDPISEHNRLYWYRQTLGQGPEFLTYFQNEAQLEKSRLLSDRFSAERPKGSFSTLEIQRTEQGDSAMYLCASRGTRTSPLHFGNGTRLTVT.